A selection of T cell receptor beta chains follows, all from one sample in a study of regulatory T cells in long-lasting Graves disease. Via MiXCR, TCRdb re-called the multiplex PCR reads, giving one row per CDR3 protein. The data contain around 450,000 distinct CDR3 sequences, 20% to 25% of them seen just once; the ten biggest clones take up around 7%. The source was peripheral blood mononuclear cells (PBMCs), collected when the disease was refractory, from a patient treated with antithyroid drugs. Source of these receptors: a female donor with Graves disease. Each CDR3 is given with its conserved first and last residue. The D gene is left open where the match is weak. Not all rows give a size; the values are once, few, many and, for expanded clones, a class.

CASSSGTGKNIQYF	TGTGCCAGCAGTTCCGGGACAGGGAAAAACATTCAGTACTTC	TRBV13	TRBJ2-4	few	TRBD1
CASSLMGQGWDSPLHF	TGTGCCAGCAGCTTGATGGGACAGGGGTGGGATTCACCCCTCCACTTT	TRBV11-2	TRBJ1-6	many	TRBD1
CASSLGDRVSDEQYF	TGTGCCAGCAGCCTAGGGGACAGGGTTTCTGACGAGCAGTACTTC	TRBV13	TRBJ2-7	-	TRBD1
CASSPQVRHTEAFF	TGTGCCAGCAGTCCCCAGGTTCGACACACTGAAGCTTTCTTT	TRBV28	TRBJ1-1	many	-
CASSIAAGGAGAYEQYF	TGTGCCAGTAGTATCGCGGCAGGGGGCGCTGGGGCCTACGAGCAGTACTTC	TRBV19	TRBJ2-7	-	TRBD1
CASSSRGLDGQETQYF	TGTGCCAGCAGTTCCCGTGGACTAGACGGCCAAGAGACCCAGTACTTC	TRBV28	TRBJ2-5	many	TRBD2
CASRWGSGTGGFEQYF	TGTGCCAGCAGGTGGGGGTCCGGGACAGGGGGGTTCGAGCAGTACTTC	TRBV28	TRBJ2-7	many	TRBD1
CSATTHNEQFF	TGCAGTGCTACCACTCACAATGAGCAGTTCTTC	TRBV20-1	TRBJ2-1	-	-
CASSERDSNQPQHF	TGTGCCAGCAGTGAAAGGGACAGCAATCAGCCCCAGCATTTT	TRBV25-1	TRBJ1-5	many	-
CASGRAGITDTQYF	TGTGCCAGCGGAAGGGCGGGAATTACAGATACGCAGTATTTT	TRBV7-2	TRBJ2-3	-	-
CASSVQGAGELFF	TGTGCCAGCAGTGTACAGGGAGCCGGGGAGCTGTTTTTT	TRBV12-3/TRBV12-4	TRBJ2-2	-	-
CASGFPGTENTGELFF	TGTGCTAGTGGTTTTCCCGGGACCGAGAACACCGGGGAGCTGTTTTTT	TRBV12-5	TRBJ2-2	-	-
CASRKTTDTQYF	TGTGCCAGCAGAAAGACCACAGATACGCAGTATTTT	TRBV28	TRBJ2-3	-	-
CASSVIGGRTEAFF	TGTGCCAGCAGCGTTATCGGGGGACGGACTGAAGCTTTCTTT	TRBV9	TRBJ1-1	few	-
CASTGYSGANVLTF	TGTGCCTCGACAGGGTACTCTGGGGCCAACGTCCTGACTTTC	TRBV10-3	TRBJ2-6	-	TRBD1
CASSLAGGLLEAFF	TGTGCCAGCAGCTTGGCAGGGGGCCTTCTCGAAGCTTTCTTT	TRBV5-6	TRBJ1-1	-	TRBD1
CSVELSLAGYTF	TGCAGCGTTGAATTGAGTCTGGCTGGCTACACCTTC	TRBV29-1	TRBJ1-2	-	-
CASSLGRSQGNQPQHF	TGTGCCAGCAGCTTAGGCCGCTCCCAGGGAAATCAGCCCCAGCATTTT	TRBV7-6	TRBJ1-5	-	-
CASSLEGQGRGETQYF	TGCGCCAGCAGCTTGGAGGGACAGGGGAGGGGAGAGACCCAGTACTTC	TRBV5-1	TRBJ2-5	-	TRBD1
CASSWLFGGQETQYF	TGTGCTAGCAGCTGGCTTTTTGGGGGCCAAGAGACCCAGTACTTC	TRBV7-7	TRBJ2-5	many	-